This is a list of T cell receptor beta chains from one sample in a study of shared clonotypes between healthy human individuals. Repertoires were generated with immunoSEQ multiplex PCR, while TCRdb's copy carries only in-frame clones and drops some. The sample lists millions of clones, roughly 95% occurring once. Input material: naive CD4+ T cells sorted from blood. Source of these receptors: a man between 18 and 35 years old in good health. CDR3s include the opening cysteine and the closing phenylalanine or tryptophan. Fields, in order: D gene, V gene, J gene, clone size, CDR3 DNA, CDR3 protein. A D gene is named only where the DNA matches it firmly. Clone size is shown for a subset of rows, as once, few, many or a class of expanded clone.

.	TRBV6-6	TRBJ1-5	.	TGTGCCAGCAGTTACGAGGCAGCTAGCAATCAGCCCCAGCATTTT	CASSYEAASNQPQHF
TRBD1	TRBV28	TRBJ2-1	.	TGTGCCAGCAGTTTATTCTACAGGGGACGAACCTACAATGAGCAGTTCTTC	CASSLFYRGRTYNEQFF
.	TRBV2	TRBJ2-2	.	TGTGCCAGCAAAACGGCGAGCACCGGGGAGCTGTTTTTT	CASKTASTGELFF
TRBD2	TRBV7-9	TRBJ2-2	.	TGTGCCAGCAGCCCGAGACTAGCGGGATACACCGGGGAGCTGTTTTTT	CASSPRLAGYTGELFF
.	TRBV7-2	TRBJ2-1	few	TGTGCCAGCAGCTTAGATGGGGGCACCTACAATGAGCAGTTCTTC	CASSLDGGTYNEQFF
.	TRBV9	TRBJ1-6	.	TGTGCCAGCAGCGTAGTCCCGGGGGGACGGTTAAATTCACCCCTCCACTTT	CASSVVPGGRLNSPLHF
TRBD1	TRBV4-3	TRBJ1-6	.	TGCGCCAGCAGCCAAGAGGGACAGGGGTATACTTCACCCCTCCACTTT	CASSQEGQGYTSPLHF
.	TRBV30	TRBJ2-5	.	TGTGCCTGGAGGGGACGGACCCAAGAGACCCAGTACTTC	CAWRGRTQETQYF
.	TRBV28	TRBJ2-7	.	TGTGCCAGCAGTGGTTTCCGGGACACTTTTTCCTACGAGCAGTACTTC	CASSGFRDTFSYEQYF
TRBD1	TRBV18	TRBJ1-1	.	TGTGCCAGCTCCCCGACAGGGGAAGCTTTCTTT	CASSPTGEAFF
.	TRBV19	TRBJ1-6	.	TGTGCCAGTAGTATAGATGGGCCCGGCGGCTCACCCCTCCACTTT	CASSIDGPGGSPLHF
.	TRBV19	TRBJ2-7	once	TGTGCCAGTAGTACGAGCGGTAATACCTACGAGCAGTACTTC	CASSTSGNTYEQYF
TRBD1	TRBV28	TRBJ2-7	.	TGTGCCAGCAGTTACCCCCGGGACAGTGGGAGCGGCGAGCAGTACTTC	CASSYPRDSGSGEQYF
.	TRBV23-1	TRBJ2-7	once	TGCGCCAGCAGTCAATCTCGGGACATTAGTTACGAGCAGTACTTC	CASSQSRDISYEQYF
TRBD1	TRBV13	TRBJ1-2	.	TGTGCCAGCAGCTTAGGGGACAGGATAACTAAAGGCTACACCTTC	CASSLGDRITKGYTF
.	TRBV6-5	TRBJ1-1	.	TGTGCCAGCAGCGACGGGTGGGTAAACGCTGAAGCTTTCTTT	CASSDGWVNAEAFF
TRBD2	TRBV4-1	TRBJ2-7	.	TGCGCCAGCAGCCTGACTAGCGGTCCCTACGAGCAGTACTTC	CASSLTSGPYEQYF
.	TRBV11-2	TRBJ2-5	once	TGTGCCAGCAGCTTAGCTTCACTACAAGAGACCCAGTACTTC	CASSLASLQETQYF
.	TRBV25-1	TRBJ1-2	.	TGTGCCAGCACTGCGGACACCTATGGCTACACCTTC	CASTADTYGYTF